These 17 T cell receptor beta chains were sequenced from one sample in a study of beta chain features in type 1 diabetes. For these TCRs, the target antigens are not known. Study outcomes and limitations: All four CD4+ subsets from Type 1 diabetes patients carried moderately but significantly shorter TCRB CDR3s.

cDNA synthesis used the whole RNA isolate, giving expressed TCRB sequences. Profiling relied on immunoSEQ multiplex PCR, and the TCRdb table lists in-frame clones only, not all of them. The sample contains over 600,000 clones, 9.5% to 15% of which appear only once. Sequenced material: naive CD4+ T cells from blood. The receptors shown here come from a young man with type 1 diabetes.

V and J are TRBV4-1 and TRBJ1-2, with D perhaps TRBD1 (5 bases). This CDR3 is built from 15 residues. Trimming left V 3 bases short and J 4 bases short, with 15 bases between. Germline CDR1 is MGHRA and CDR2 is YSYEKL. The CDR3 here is CASSHLTGDRYGYTF. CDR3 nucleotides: TGCGCCAGCAGCCACCTTACGGGGGATCGCTATGGCTACACCTTC.

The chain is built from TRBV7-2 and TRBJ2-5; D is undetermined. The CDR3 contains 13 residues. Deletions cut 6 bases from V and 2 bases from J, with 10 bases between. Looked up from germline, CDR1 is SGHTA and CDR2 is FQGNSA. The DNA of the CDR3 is TGTGCCAGCAGGCCCCCTCCTCAAGAGACCCAGTACTTC. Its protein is CASRPPPQETQYF.

CDR3 sequence reads: CASSPGIGYEQYF. Written as DNA, the CDR3 is TGTGCCAGCAGCCCCGGAATTGGTTACGAGCAGTACTTC. The rearrangement joins TRBV9 to TRBJ2-7; D is ambiguous. The germline gives CDR1 SGDLS, CDR2 YYNGEE. Deletions cut 4 bases from V and 4 bases from J, with 12 bases between. CDR3 length: 13 residues. The variable domain in full, completed from reference TRBV9 and TRBJ2-7, reads DSGVTQTPKHLITATGQRVTLRCSPRSGDLSVYWYQQSLDQGLQFLIQYYNGEERAKGNILERFSAQQFPDLHSELNLSSLELGDSALYFCASSPGIGYEQYFGPGTRLTVT.

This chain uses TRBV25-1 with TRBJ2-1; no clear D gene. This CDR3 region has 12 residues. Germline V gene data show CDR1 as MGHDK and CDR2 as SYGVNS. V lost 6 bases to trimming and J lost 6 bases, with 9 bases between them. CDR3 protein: CASSSSVNEQFF. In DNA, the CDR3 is TGTGCCAGCAGCTCTTCCGTCAATGAGCAGTTCTTC.

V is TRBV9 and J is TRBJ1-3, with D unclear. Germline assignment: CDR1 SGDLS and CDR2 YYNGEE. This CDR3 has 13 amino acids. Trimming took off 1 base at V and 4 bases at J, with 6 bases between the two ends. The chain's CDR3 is CASSVPRGNTIYF. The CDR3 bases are TGTGCCAGCAGCGTACCCAGGGGAAACACCATATATTTT.

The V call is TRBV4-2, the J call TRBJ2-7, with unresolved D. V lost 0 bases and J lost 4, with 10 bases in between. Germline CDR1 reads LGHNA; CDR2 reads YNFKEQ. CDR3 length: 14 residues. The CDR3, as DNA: TGTGCCAGCAGCCAAGACATGGTCCGTTACGAGCAGTACTTC. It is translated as CASSQDMVRYEQYF.

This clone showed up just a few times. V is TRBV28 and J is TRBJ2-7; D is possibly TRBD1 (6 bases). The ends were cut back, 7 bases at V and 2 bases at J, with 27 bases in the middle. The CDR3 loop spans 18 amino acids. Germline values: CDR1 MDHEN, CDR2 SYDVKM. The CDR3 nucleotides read TGTGCCAGCACCACCCATTACAGCCCCCGGGACACCACCTACGAGCAGTACTTC. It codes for CASTTHYSPRDTTYEQYF.

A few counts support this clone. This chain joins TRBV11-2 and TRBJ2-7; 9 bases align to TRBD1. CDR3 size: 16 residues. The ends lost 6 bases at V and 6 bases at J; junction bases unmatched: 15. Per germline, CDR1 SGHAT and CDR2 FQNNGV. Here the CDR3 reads CASSSLTGTGSTEQYF. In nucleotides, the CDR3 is TGTGCCAGCAGTTCATTGACCGGGACAGGGAGTACCGAGCAGTACTTC. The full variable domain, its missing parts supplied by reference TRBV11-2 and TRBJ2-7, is EAGVAQSPRYKIIEKRQSVAFWCNPISGHATLYWYQQILGQGPKLLIQFQNNGVVDDSQLPKDRFSAERLKGVDSTLKIQPAKLEDSAVYLCASSSLTGTGSTEQYFGPGTRLTVT.

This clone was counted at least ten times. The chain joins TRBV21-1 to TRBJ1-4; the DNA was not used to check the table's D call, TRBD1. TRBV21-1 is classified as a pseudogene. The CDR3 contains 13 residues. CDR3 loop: CASEGGQDGKLFF. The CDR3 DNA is TGTGCCAGCGAGGGGGGACAGGATGGAAAACTGTTTTTT.

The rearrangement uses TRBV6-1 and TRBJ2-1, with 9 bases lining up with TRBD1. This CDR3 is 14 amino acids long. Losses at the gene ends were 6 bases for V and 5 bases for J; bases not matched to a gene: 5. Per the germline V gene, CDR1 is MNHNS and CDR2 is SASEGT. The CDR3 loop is CASRAGQGNNEQFF. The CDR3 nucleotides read TGTGCCAGCAGGGCGGGACAGGGAAACAATGAGCAGTTCTTC.

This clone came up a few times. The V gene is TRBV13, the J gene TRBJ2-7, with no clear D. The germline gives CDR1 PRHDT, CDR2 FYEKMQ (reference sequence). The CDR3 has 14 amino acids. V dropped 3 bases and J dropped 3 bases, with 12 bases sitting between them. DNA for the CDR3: TGTGCCAGCAGCTTCCGACGACCATACTACGAGCAGTACTTC. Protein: CASSFRRPYYEQYF.

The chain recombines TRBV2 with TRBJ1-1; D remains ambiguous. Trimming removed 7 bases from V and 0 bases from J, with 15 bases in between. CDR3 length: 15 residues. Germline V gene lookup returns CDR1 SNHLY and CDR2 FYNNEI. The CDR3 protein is CASTPDAAMNTEAFF. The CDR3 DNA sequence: TGTGCCAGCACTCCGGATGCAGCCATGAACACTGAAGCTTTCTTT.

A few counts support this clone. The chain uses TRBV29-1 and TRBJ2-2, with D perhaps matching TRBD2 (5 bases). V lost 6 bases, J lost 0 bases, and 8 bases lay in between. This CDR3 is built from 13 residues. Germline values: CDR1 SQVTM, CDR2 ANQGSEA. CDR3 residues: CSVRTSNTGELFF. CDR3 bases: TGCAGCGTGCGGACTTCGAACACCGGGGAGCTGTTTTTT.

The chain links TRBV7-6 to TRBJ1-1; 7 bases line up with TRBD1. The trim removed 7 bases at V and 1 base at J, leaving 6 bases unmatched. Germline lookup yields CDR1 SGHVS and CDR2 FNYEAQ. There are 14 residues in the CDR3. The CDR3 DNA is TGTGCCAGCACAAGCAGGGGGGGGAACACTGAAGCTTTCTTT. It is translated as CASTSRGGNTEAFF. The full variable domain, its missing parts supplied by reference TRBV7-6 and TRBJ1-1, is GAGVSQSPRYKVTKRGQDVALRCDPISGHVSLYWYRQALGQGPEFLTYFNYEAQQDKSGLPNDRFSAERPEGSISTLTIQRTEQRDSAMYRCASTSRGGNTEAFFGQGTRLTVV.

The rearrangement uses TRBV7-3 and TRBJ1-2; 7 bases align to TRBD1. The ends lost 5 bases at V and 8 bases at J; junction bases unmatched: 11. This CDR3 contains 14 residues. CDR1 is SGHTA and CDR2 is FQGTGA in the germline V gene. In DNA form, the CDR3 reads TGTGCCAGCAGCCGCGGGACAGAGGGGTCCGGCTACACCTTC. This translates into CASSRGTEGSGYTF.

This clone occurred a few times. For the CDR3, the DNA is TGTGCCAGCACTAGGGACAGCCAAGAGACCCAGTACTTC. This gives the protein CASTRDSQETQYF. V is TRBV6-5 and J is TRBJ2-5; 7 nucleotides match TRBD1. V shed 7 bases, J shed 1 base, and the junction held 3 bases outside the gene matches. This CDR3 comprises 13 residues. Per germline, CDR1 MNHEY and CDR2 SVGAGI.

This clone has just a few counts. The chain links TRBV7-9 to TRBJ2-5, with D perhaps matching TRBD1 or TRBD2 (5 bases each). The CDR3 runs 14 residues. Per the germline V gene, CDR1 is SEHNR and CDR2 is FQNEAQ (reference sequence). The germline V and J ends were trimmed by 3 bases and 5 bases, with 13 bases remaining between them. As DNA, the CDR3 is TGTGCCAGCAGCTTGTCATCCGGGACCGAGACCCAGTACTTC. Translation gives CASSLSSGTETQYF.